The clone carrying this T cell receptor beta chain has only a few counts. This entry belongs to a study of blood T cell repertoires in COVID-19. V was clipped by 0 bases and J by 5 bases, with 9 bases between them. This CDR3 is 14 amino acids long. Looked up from germline, CDR1 is LGHNA and CDR2 is YSLEER. As originally analysed: Estimates of nucleated cell counts were drawn from the amplification of reference gene primers. TCRdb's copy holds only in-frame clones and misses some; the assay was immunoSEQ multiplex PCR. V and J calls and clone size come straight from that table; D and trimming were deduced from the DNA. The data show 150,000 to 200,000 clones, roughly 77% seen once.

Sequencing was done on a sample of peripheral blood. The TCR was taken from a human donor in a cohort sampled during active COVID-19. The J gene is TRBJ2-3, the V gene TRBV4-3; D may be TRBD1 (5 bases). In DNA form, the CDR3 reads TGCGCCAGCAGCCAAGATAATAGGGGAGATACGCAGTATTTT. As protein: CASSQDNRGDTQYF.